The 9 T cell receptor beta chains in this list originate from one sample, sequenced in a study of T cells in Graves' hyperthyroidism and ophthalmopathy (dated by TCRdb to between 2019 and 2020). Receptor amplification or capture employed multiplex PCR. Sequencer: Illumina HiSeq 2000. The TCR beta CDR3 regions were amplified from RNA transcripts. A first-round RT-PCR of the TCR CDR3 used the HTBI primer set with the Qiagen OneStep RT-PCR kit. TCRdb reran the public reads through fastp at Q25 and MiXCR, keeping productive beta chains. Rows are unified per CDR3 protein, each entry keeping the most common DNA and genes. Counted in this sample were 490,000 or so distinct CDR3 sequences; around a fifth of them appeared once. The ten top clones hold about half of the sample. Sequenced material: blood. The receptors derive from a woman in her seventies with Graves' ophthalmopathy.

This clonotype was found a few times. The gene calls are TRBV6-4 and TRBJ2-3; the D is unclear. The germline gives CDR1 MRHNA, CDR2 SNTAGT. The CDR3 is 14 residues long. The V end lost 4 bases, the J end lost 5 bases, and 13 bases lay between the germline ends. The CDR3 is CASSGLLRIDTQYF. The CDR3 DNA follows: TGTGCCAGCAGTGGCCTACTCAGAATAGATACGCAGTATTTT.

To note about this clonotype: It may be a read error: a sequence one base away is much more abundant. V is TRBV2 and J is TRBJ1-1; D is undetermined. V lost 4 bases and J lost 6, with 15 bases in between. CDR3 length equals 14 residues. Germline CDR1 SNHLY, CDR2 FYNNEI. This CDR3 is CASSASLVGAEAFF. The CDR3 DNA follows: TGTGCCAGCAGTGCCTCTCTGGTTGGGGCTGAAGCTTTCTTT. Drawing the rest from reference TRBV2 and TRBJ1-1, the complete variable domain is EPEVTQTPSHQVTQMGQEVILRCVPISNHLYFYWYRQILGQKVEFLVSFYNNEISEKSEIFDDQFSVERPDGSNFTLKIRSTKLEDSAMYFCASSASLVGAEAFFGQGTRLTVV.

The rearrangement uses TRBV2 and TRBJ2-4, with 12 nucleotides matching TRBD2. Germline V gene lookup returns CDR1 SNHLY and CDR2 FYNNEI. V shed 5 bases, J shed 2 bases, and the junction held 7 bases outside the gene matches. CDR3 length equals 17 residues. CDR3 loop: CASSSTSGRYTKNIQYF. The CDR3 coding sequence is TGTGCCAGCAGTTCTACTAGCGGGAGGTACACCAAAAACATTCAGTACTTC.

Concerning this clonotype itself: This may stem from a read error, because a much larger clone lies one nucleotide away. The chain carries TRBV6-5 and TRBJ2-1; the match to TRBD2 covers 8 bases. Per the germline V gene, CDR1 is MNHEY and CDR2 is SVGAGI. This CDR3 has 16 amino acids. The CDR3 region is CASGYSGGTFPSEQFF. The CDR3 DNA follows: TGTGCCAGCGGTTACTCGGGGGGGACTTTCCCCTCCGAGCAGTTCTTC.

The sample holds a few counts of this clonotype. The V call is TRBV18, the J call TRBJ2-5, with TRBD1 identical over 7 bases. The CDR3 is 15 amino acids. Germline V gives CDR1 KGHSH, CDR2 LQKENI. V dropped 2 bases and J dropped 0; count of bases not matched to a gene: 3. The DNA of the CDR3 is TGTGCCAGCTCACCAGGGACAGCAAACCAAGAGACCCAGTACTTC. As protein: CASSPGTANQETQYF.

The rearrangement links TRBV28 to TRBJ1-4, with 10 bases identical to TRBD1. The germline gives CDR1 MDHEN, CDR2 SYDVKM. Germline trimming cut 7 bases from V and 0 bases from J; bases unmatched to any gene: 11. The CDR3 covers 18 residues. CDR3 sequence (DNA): TGTGCCAGCACCAAAAGCAGGGACAGGGGAACAACTAATGAAAAACTGTTTTTT. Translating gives CASTKSRDRGTTNEKLFF.

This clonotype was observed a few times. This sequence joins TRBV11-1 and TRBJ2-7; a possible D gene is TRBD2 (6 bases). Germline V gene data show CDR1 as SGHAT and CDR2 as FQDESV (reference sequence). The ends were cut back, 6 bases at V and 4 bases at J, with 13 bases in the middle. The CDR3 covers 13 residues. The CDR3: CASSMGGRYEQYF. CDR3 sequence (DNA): TGTGCCAGCAGTATGGGGGGAAGATACGAGCAGTACTTC. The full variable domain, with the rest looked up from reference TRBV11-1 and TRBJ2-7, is EAEVAQSPRYKITEKSQAVAFWCDPISGHATLYWYRQILGQGPELLVQFQDESVVDDSQLPKDRFSAERLKGVDSTLKIQPAELGDSAMYLCASSMGGRYEQYFGPGTRLTVT.

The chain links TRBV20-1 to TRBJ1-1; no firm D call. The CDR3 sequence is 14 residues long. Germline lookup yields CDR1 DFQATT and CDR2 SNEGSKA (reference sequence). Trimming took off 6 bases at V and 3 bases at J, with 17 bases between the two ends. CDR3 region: CSAFDLGWDTEAFF. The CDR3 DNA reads TGCAGTGCCTTCGACCTGGGCTGGGACACTGAAGCTTTCTTT.

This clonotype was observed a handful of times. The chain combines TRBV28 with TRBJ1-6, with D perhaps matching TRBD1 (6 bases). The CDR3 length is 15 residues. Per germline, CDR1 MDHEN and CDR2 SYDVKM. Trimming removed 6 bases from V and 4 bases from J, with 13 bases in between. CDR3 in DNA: TGTGCCAGCAGCGGGGACACTTTATATAATTCACCCCTCCACTTT. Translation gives CASSGDTLYNSPLHF.